This T cell receptor beta chain was documented in a study of Graves' ophthalmopathy and Graves' hyperthyroidism. Using RNA transcripts, the TCR beta CDR3 regions were amplified. Scientists carried out first-round RT-PCR using HTBI primers and then a second-round multiplex PCR. TCRdb reprocessed the multiplex PCR reads via MiXCR and lists one record per CDR3 protein. Among 350,000 or so distinct CDR3 sequences listed, roughly 15% were seen once. The germline gives CDR1 KGHDR, CDR2 SFDVKD. The V and J ends lost 0 bases and 8 bases respectively, with 12 bases between them. This CDR3 is 14 amino acids long. Serum thyroxine and TRAb, along with clinical symptoms, thyroid ultrasound and orbital computed tomography, were what diagnosis relied on. This clonotype appeared many times.

The material sequenced was peripheral blood. This sequence originates from an adult man with Graves' ophthalmopathy. The chain recombines TRBV24-1 with TRBJ1-2; D remains unclear. The CDR3 sequence is CATSDLHHMSGYTF. CDR3 nucleotides: TGTGCCACCAGTGATTTGCATCATATGAGCGGCTACACCTTC.